A selection of T cell receptor beta chains follows, all from one sample in a study of shared clonotypes between healthy human individuals. Clones were sequenced by immunoSEQ multiplex PCR, and TCRdb holds only the in-frame ones, with some missing. Among about 1 million clones listed, around 75% were seen once. Source material: memory CD4+ T cells sorted from blood. The source is a man younger than 35 in good health. Each CDR3 is given with its conserved first and last residue. Each record gives: V gene, J gene, D gene, clone size, CDR3 protein, CDR3 DNA. A D gene is named only where the DNA matches it firmly. The size of a clone is reported for some rows only, either as once, few or many, or as a class for expanded clones.

V gene: TRBV7-9; J gene: TRBJ2-1; D gene: TRBD2; clone size: NA; CDR3 protein: CASSLRGGRDYALNEQFF; CDR3 DNA: TGTGCCAGCAGCTTGAGAGGTGGAAGGGACTACGCTCTTAATGAGCAGTTCTTC
V gene: TRBV19; J gene: TRBJ1-5; D gene: NA; clone size: NA; CDR3 protein: CASADNSFFSNQPQHF; CDR3 DNA: TGTGCCAGCGCCGATAACAGTTTTTTTAGCAATCAGCCCCAGCATTTT
V gene: TRBV5-1; J gene: TRBJ1-3; D gene: NA; clone size: once; CDR3 protein: CASSLDSGGGNTIYF; CDR3 DNA: TGCGCCAGCAGCTTGGATTCGGGGGGCGGAAACACCATATATTTT
V gene: TRBV9; J gene: TRBJ2-2; D gene: NA; clone size: NA; CDR3 protein: CASSAAPGGLNTGELFF; CDR3 DNA: TGTGCCAGCAGCGCGGCCCCGGGGGGCCTGAACACCGGGGAGCTGTTTTTT
V gene: TRBV2; J gene: TRBJ2-5; D gene: TRBD1; clone size: NA; CDR3 protein: CASSGGQGKTQYF; CDR3 DNA: TGTGCCAGCAGTGGGGGACAGGGAAAGACCCAGTACTTC
V gene: TRBV7-9; J gene: TRBJ1-2; D gene: NA; clone size: once; CDR3 protein: CASSLSGVLDYGYTF; CDR3 DNA: TGTGCCAGCAGCTTATCAGGGGTTTTGGACTATGGCTACACCTTC
V gene: TRBV5-1; J gene: TRBJ2-3; D gene: NA; clone size: many; CDR3 protein: CASSLLPTDTQYF; CDR3 DNA: TGCGCCAGCAGCTTGTTACCCACAGATACGCAGTATTTT
V gene: TRBV10-3; J gene: TRBJ2-3; D gene: NA; clone size: few; CDR3 protein: CAISVTGADTQYF; CDR3 DNA: TGTGCCATCAGTGTGACGGGGGCAGATACGCAGTATTTT
V gene: TRBV5-5; J gene: TRBJ1-4; D gene: NA; clone size: NA; CDR3 protein: CASSSLKGDGEKLFF; CDR3 DNA: TGTGCCAGCAGCTCCCTAAAGGGAGACGGAGAAAAACTGTTTTTT
V gene: TRBV4-1; J gene: TRBJ1-5; D gene: NA; clone size: NA; CDR3 protein: CASSQEGSNQPQHF; CDR3 DNA: TGCGCCAGCAGCCAAGAGGGGAGCAATCAGCCCCAGCATTTT
V gene: TRBV25-1; J gene: TRBJ2-7; D gene: NA; clone size: NA; CDR3 protein: CQGGGDEQYF; CDR3 DNA: TGTCAGGGGGGGGGTGACGAGCAGTACTTC
V gene: TRBV27; J gene: TRBJ2-7; D gene: NA; clone size: few; CDR3 protein: CASSPKGSSYEQYF; CDR3 DNA: TGTGCCAGCAGTCCCAAGGGGAGCTCCTACGAGCAGTACTTC
V gene: TRBV6-5; J gene: TRBJ1-4; D gene: NA; clone size: NA; CDR3 protein: CASSLGLLSEKLFF; CDR3 DNA: TGTGCCAGCAGTTTAGGCTTACTGAGCGAAAAACTGTTTTTT
V gene: TRBV5-3; J gene: TRBJ2-7; D gene: TRBD1; clone size: NA; CDR3 protein: CARSLGQGGNYEQYF; CDR3 DNA: TGTGCCAGAAGCTTGGGACAGGGGGGCAACTACGAGCAGTACTTC
V gene: TRBV10-1; J gene: TRBJ1-6; D gene: TRBD1; clone size: NA; CDR3 protein: CASSRSRDRVGSPLHF; CDR3 DNA: TGCGCCAGCAGTCGATCGAGGGACAGGGTAGGATCACCCCTCCACTTT
V gene: TRBV6-5; J gene: TRBJ2-7; D gene: NA; clone size: NA; CDR3 protein: CASRRLQGEQYF; CDR3 DNA: TGTGCCAGCAGGCGACTTCAGGGGGAGCAGTACTTC
V gene: TRBV9; J gene: TRBJ1-1; D gene: NA; clone size: NA; CDR3 protein: CASSVAPTGFGTEAFF; CDR3 DNA: TGTGCCAGCAGCGTAGCCCCTACAGGGTTCGGTACTGAAGCTTTCTTT
V gene: TRBV7-9; J gene: TRBJ2-7; D gene: NA; clone size: NA; CDR3 protein: CASNDNSYEQYF; CDR3 DNA: TGTGCCAGCAACGACAACAGCTACGAGCAGTACTTC
V gene: TRBV7-3; J gene: TRBJ1-3; D gene: TRBD1; clone size: NA; CDR3 protein: CASSATGDSGNTIYF; CDR3 DNA: TGTGCCAGCAGCGCCACAGGGGACTCTGGAAACACCATATATTTT
V gene: TRBV19; J gene: TRBJ1-5; D gene: NA; clone size: NA; CDR3 protein: CASSDHSFNQPQHF; CDR3 DNA: TGTGCCAGTAGTGATCACAGTTTCAATCAGCCCCAGCATTTT
V gene: TRBV5-1; J gene: TRBJ2-7; D gene: NA; clone size: NA; CDR3 protein: CASSLAGRGSYEQYF; CDR3 DNA: TGCGCCAGCAGCTTGGCAGGGAGAGGATCCTACGAGCAGTACTTC
V gene: TRBV6-1; J gene: TRBJ1-4; D gene: TRBD1; clone size: NA; CDR3 protein: CASSALGQGRVSEKLFF; CDR3 DNA: TGTGCCAGCAGTGCTCTTGGACAGGGGAGGGTTAGTGAAAAACTGTTTTTT
V gene: TRBV30; J gene: TRBJ2-7; D gene: NA; clone size: NA; CDR3 protein: CAWSVSLGAAYEQYF; CDR3 DNA: TGTGCCTGGAGTGTAAGTCTGGGCGCCGCCTACGAGCAGTACTTC
V gene: TRBV5-4; J gene: TRBJ2-5; D gene: NA; clone size: few; CDR3 protein: CASSFEDIGRETQYF; CDR3 DNA: TGTGCCAGCAGCTTTGAGGACATAGGAAGAGAGACCCAGTACTTC
V gene: TRBV6-5; J gene: TRBJ2-2; D gene: NA; clone size: NA; CDR3 protein: CASRGRTGELFF; CDR3 DNA: TGTGCCAGCAGGGGGAGGACCGGGGAGCTGTTTTTT
V gene: TRBV20-1; J gene: TRBJ1-2; D gene: TRBD1; clone size: few; CDR3 protein: CSAGTGDGYTF; CDR3 DNA: TGCAGTGCCGGGACAGGGGACGGCTACACCTTC
V gene: TRBV7-2; J gene: TRBJ2-7; D gene: NA; clone size: NA; CDR3 protein: CASRRTRGEYEQYF; CDR3 DNA: TGTGCCAGCAGGAGGACTAGGGGGGAATACGAGCAGTACTTC
V gene: TRBV25-1; J gene: TRBJ1-2; D gene: NA; clone size: NA; CDR3 protein: CASSDGLGYGYTF; CDR3 DNA: TGTGCCAGCAGTGATGGGCTTGGCTATGGCTACACCTTC
V gene: TRBV4-1; J gene: TRBJ2-7; D gene: NA; clone size: NA; CDR3 protein: CASSQDPPDQPPLYEQYF; CDR3 DNA: TGCGCCAGCAGCCAAGATCCCCCAGACCAGCCCCCCCTCTACGAGCAGTACTTC
V gene: TRBV29-1; J gene: TRBJ1-2; D gene: TRBD1; clone size: NA; CDR3 protein: CSVAAGPGGEGYTF; CDR3 DNA: TGCAGCGTTGCGGCGGGACCAGGGGGCGAGGGCTACACCTTC
V gene: TRBV5-1; J gene: TRBJ2-7; D gene: NA; clone size: NA; CDR3 protein: CASSKTGMGNEQYF; CDR3 DNA: TGCGCCAGCAGTAAAACAGGGATGGGAAACGAGCAGTACTTC
V gene: TRBV25-1; J gene: TRBJ1-1; D gene: NA; clone size: NA; CDR3 protein: CASSGAGYTEAFF; CDR3 DNA: TGTGCCAGCAGTGGGGCCGGGTACACTGAAGCTTTCTTT
V gene: TRBV25-1; J gene: TRBJ1-6; D gene: TRBD1; clone size: NA; CDR3 protein: CATKGQGYNSPLHF; CDR3 DNA: TGTGCCACCAAAGGACAGGGCTATAATTCACCCCTCCACTTT
V gene: TRBV7-4; J gene: TRBJ1-3; D gene: NA; clone size: few; CDR3 protein: CASSFAGATGNTIYF; CDR3 DNA: TGTGCCAGCAGCTTTGCCGGGGCGACTGGAAACACCATATATTTT
V gene: TRBV27; J gene: TRBJ2-7; D gene: NA; clone size: NA; CDR3 protein: CASRRGDGDSYEQYF; CDR3 DNA: TGTGCCAGCAGGCGCGGGGACGGGGACTCCTACGAGCAGTACTTC
V gene: TRBV5-1; J gene: TRBJ1-2; D gene: NA; clone size: NA; CDR3 protein: CASSSDRWDYGYTF; CDR3 DNA: TGCGCCAGCAGCTCGGACAGATGGGACTATGGCTACACCTTC
V gene: TRBV6-1; J gene: TRBJ1-6; D gene: NA; clone size: NA; CDR3 protein: CASSELGGLGSPLHF; CDR3 DNA: TGTGCCAGCAGTGAGTTAGGGGGGCTGGGTTCACCCCTCCACTTT
V gene: TRBV6-1; J gene: TRBJ1-4; D gene: NA; clone size: NA; CDR3 protein: CASSGNEGPREKLFF; CDR3 DNA: TGTGCCAGCAGTGGTAACGAGGGACCCAGAGAAAAACTGTTTTTT
V gene: TRBV6-1; J gene: TRBJ1-2; D gene: TRBD1; clone size: NA; CDR3 protein: CASSGEGQVGGYTF; CDR3 DNA: TGTGCCAGCAGCGGGGAGGGACAGGTCGGTGGCTACACCTTC
V gene: TRBV6-1; J gene: TRBJ2-3; D gene: NA; clone size: NA; CDR3 protein: CASSVTASTDTQYF; CDR3 DNA: TGTGCCAGCAGTGTGACAGCTAGCACAGATACGCAGTATTTT
V gene: TRBV6-6; J gene: TRBJ2-1; D gene: TRBD2; clone size: few; CDR3 protein: CASTRTGGLDEQFF; CDR3 DNA: TGTGCCAGCACGAGAACGGGGGGGCTCGATGAGCAGTTCTTC
V gene: TRBV6-1; J gene: TRBJ1-5; D gene: NA; clone size: few; CDR3 protein: CASRGDSNQPQHF; CDR3 DNA: TGTGCCAGCAGAGGGGATAGCAATCAGCCCCAGCATTTT
V gene: TRBV5-1; J gene: TRBJ1-2; D gene: TRBD1; clone size: NA; CDR3 protein: CASSVTGGAEGYTF; CDR3 DNA: TGCGCCAGCAGCGTGACAGGGGGCGCGGAGGGCTACACCTTC
V gene: TRBV5-1; J gene: TRBJ2-3; D gene: TRBD1; clone size: NA; CDR3 protein: CASRGGQGSTDTQYF; CDR3 DNA: TGCGCCAGCAGGGGCGGACAGGGGAGCACAGATACGCAGTATTTT
V gene: TRBV9; J gene: TRBJ2-5; D gene: NA; clone size: NA; CDR3 protein: CASSGGGKETQYF; CDR3 DNA: TGTGCCAGCAGCGGGGGCGGGAAAGAGACCCAGTACTTC
V gene: TRBV6-5; J gene: TRBJ1-4; D gene: NA; clone size: NA; CDR3 protein: CASSRGEKLFF; CDR3 DNA: TGTGCCAGTAGCAGGGGTGAAAAACTGTTTTTT
V gene: TRBV15; J gene: TRBJ1-2; D gene: NA; clone size: NA; CDR3 protein: CATSRDLEANYGYTF; CDR3 DNA: TGTGCCACCAGCAGAGACTTAGAAGCTAACTATGGCTACACCTTC
V gene: TRBV10-3; J gene: TRBJ2-5; D gene: TRBD2; clone size: once; CDR3 protein: CAISLAGSQETQYF; CDR3 DNA: TGTGCCATCAGTTTAGCGGGGAGCCAAGAGACCCAGTACTTC
V gene: TRBV7-9; J gene: TRBJ2-7; D gene: TRBD1; clone size: NA; CDR3 protein: CASSSSGTAEKQYF; CDR3 DNA: TGTGCCAGCAGCTCTTCTGGGACAGCTGAGAAGCAGTACTTC
V gene: TRBV28; J gene: TRBJ1-5; D gene: NA; clone size: NA; CDR3 protein: CASVGTSNPPQHF; CDR3 DNA: TGTGCCAGCGTCGGAACCAGCAATCCGCCCCAGCATTTT
V gene: TRBV5-5; J gene: TRBJ1-2; D gene: NA; clone size: few; CDR3 protein: CASSPGGRYGYTF; CDR3 DNA: TGTGCCAGCAGCCCTGGCGGGAGATATGGCTACACCTTC
V gene: TRBV25-1; J gene: TRBJ1-2; D gene: NA; clone size: NA; CDR3 protein: CASSGQLTNYGYTF; CDR3 DNA: TGTGCCAGCAGTGGACAGCTAACTAACTATGGCTACACCTTC
V gene: TRBV28; J gene: TRBJ2-7; D gene: TRBD1; clone size: NA; CDR3 protein: CASSLWDRGPSEQYF; CDR3 DNA: TGTGCCAGCAGTTTATGGGACAGGGGACCTAGCGAGCAGTACTTC
V gene: TRBV10-3; J gene: TRBJ1-1; D gene: TRBD1; clone size: NA; CDR3 protein: CAISDGPGGAAFF; CDR3 DNA: TGTGCCATCAGTGATGGTCCAGGGGGGGCAGCTTTCTTT
V gene: TRBV5-5; J gene: TRBJ2-2; D gene: NA; clone size: few; CDR3 protein: CASSFKHSGELFF; CDR3 DNA: TGTGCCAGCAGCTTTAAACATTCCGGGGAGCTGTTTTTT
V gene: TRBV11-2; J gene: TRBJ1-2; D gene: NA; clone size: NA; CDR3 protein: CASSLDIGRGYTF; CDR3 DNA: TGTGCCAGCAGCTTAGATATCGGACGAGGCTACACCTTC
V gene: TRBV18; J gene: TRBJ1-5; D gene: NA; clone size: NA; CDR3 protein: CASSPQGGPQPQHF; CDR3 DNA: TGTGCCAGCTCACCACAGGGGGGGCCTCAGCCCCAGCATTTT
V gene: TRBV7-9; J gene: TRBJ1-2; D gene: NA; clone size: NA; CDR3 protein: CASSLDTGNYGYTF; CDR3 DNA: TGTGCCAGCAGCTTAGATACAGGGAACTATGGCTACACCTTC
V gene: TRBV2; J gene: TRBJ1-5; D gene: TRBD1; clone size: NA; CDR3 protein: CASSPTGRNQPQHF; CDR3 DNA: TGTGCCAGCAGTCCGACAGGGCGCAATCAGCCCCAGCATTTT